This TCR beta chain emerged from a study of blood T cells in healthy people across ages. Through a sample-barcoded 5' primer and a J-beta primer mix, a second PCR was run for about 7 to 12 cycles. TCRdb re-called the 5' RACE reads with MiXCR, one entry per CDR3 protein. Among 1.5 million to 2 million distinct CDR3 sequences listed, roughly 28% were seen once. This clonotype turned up a few times. Antigen: not known. The CDR3 is 12 amino acids. From germline, CDR1 is SGHTA and CDR2 FQGNSA. Study-level results: Because sorting was not performed, PBMCs prevented conclusive naive versus antigen-experienced comparison.

Source material: blood. The chain is built from TRBV7-2 and TRBJ2-7; D is uncertain. The last part of the DNA fits TRBJ2-5 better; the J call may be wrong. This clonotype was obtained from a woman aged 25 to 39 in good health. The DNA for the CDR3 is TGTGCCAGCAGCCTAGTTAAGGGGACCCAGTACTTC. Encoded protein: CASSLVKGTQYF.